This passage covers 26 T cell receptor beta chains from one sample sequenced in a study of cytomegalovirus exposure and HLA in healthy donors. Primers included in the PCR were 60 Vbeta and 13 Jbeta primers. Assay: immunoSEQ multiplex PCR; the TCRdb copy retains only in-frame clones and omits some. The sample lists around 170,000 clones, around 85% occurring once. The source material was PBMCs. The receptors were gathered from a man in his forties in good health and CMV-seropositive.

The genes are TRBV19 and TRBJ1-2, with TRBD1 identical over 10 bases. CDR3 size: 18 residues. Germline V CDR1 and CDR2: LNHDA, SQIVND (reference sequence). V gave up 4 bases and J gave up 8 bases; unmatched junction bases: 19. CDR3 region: CASSTVMGWDRGQGGYTF. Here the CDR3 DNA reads TGTGCCAGTAGTACCGTCATGGGCTGGGACAGGGGTCAGGGAGGCTACACCTTC.

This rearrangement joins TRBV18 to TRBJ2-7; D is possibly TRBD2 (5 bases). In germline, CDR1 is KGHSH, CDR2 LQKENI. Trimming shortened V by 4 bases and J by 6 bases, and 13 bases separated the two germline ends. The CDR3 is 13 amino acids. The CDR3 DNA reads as TGTGCCAGCTCACGGAAGACTGAGGGCGAGCAGTACTTC. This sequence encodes CASSRKTEGEQYF.

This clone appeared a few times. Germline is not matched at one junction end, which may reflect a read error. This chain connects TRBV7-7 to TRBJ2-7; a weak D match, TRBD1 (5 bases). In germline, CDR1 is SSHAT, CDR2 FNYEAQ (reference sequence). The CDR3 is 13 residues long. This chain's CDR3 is CASSFRQGHEQYF. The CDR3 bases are TGTGCTAGCAGCTTTAGGCAGGGCCACGAGCAGTACTTC.

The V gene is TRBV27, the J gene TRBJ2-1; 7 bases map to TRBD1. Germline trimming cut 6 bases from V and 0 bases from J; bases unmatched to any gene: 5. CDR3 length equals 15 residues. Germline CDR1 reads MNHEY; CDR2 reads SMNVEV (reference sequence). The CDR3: CASSLTGSSYNEQFF. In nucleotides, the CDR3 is TGTGCCAGCAGCTTGACAGGGAGCTCCTACAATGAGCAGTTCTTC.

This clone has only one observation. The CDR3 is CASSLRGGSAYEQYF. In DNA form, the CDR3 reads TGTGCCAGCAGCTTGAGAGGGGGCAGCGCCTACGAGCAGTACTTC. V and J are TRBV5-4 and TRBJ2-7; 7 bases fit TRBD1. Trimming cost V 1 base and J 2 bases; bases outside gene matches: 6. This CDR3 has 15 amino acids. Germline V lookup: CDR1 SGHNT, CDR2 YYREEE (reference sequence).

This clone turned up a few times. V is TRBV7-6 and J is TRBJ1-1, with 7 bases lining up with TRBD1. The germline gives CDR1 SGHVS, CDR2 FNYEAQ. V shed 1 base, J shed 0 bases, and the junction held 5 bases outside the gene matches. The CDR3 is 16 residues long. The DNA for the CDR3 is TGTGCCAGCAGCTTAGTGGGACAGCTGTTGAACACTGAAGCTTTCTTT. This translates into CASSLVGQLLNTEAFF.

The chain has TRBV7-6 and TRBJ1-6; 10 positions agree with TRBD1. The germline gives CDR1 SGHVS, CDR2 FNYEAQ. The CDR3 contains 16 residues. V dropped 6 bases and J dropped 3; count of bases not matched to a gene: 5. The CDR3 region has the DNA TGTGCCAGCAGACCGACAGGGGGCTTCTATAATTCACCCCTCCACTTT. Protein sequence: CASRPTGGFYNSPLHF. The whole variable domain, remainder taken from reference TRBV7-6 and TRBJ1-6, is GAGVSQSPRYKVTKRGQDVALRCDPISGHVSLYWYRQALGQGPEFLTYFNYEAQQDKSGLPNDRFSAERPEGSISTLTIQRTEQRDSAMYRCASRPTGGFYNSPLHFGNGTRLTVT.

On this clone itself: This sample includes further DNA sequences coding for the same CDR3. CDR3 region: CASSFKETQYF. The CDR3 bases are TGTGCCAGCAGCTTCAAAGAGACCCAGTACTTC. The rearrangement uses TRBV7-2 and TRBJ2-5; D unresolved. This CDR3 spans 11 amino acids. Germline CDR1 and CDR2: SGHTA and FQGNSA. Trimming left V 3 bases short and J 3 bases short, with 2 bases between. The entire variable domain, with the rest obtained from reference TRBV7-2 and TRBJ2-5, is as follows: GAGVSQSPSNKVTEKGKDVELRCDPISGHTALYWYRQSLGQGLEFLIYFQGNSAPDKSGLPSDRFSAERTGGSVSTLTIQRTQQEDSAVYLCASSFKETQYFGPGTRLLVL.

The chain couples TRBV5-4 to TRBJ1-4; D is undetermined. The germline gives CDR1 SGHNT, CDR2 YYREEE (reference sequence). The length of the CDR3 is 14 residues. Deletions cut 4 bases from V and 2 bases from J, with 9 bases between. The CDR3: CASSLLQTNEKLFF. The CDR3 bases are TGTGCCAGCAGCCTCCTCCAGACTAATGAAAAACTGTTTTTT.

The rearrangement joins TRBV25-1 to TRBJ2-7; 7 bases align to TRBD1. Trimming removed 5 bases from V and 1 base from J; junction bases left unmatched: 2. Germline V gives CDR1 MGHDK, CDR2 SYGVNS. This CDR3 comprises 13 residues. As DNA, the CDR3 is TGTGCCAGCAGTTTGGACAGGTCCTACGAGCAGTACTTC. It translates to CASSLDRSYEQYF.

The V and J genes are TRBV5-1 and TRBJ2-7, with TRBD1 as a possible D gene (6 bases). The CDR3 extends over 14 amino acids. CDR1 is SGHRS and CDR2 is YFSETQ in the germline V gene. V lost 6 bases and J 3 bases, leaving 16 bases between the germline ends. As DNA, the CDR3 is TGCGCCAGCAAAGGAGGACAGTCGGGCTACGAGCAGTACTTC. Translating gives CASKGGQSGYEQYF.

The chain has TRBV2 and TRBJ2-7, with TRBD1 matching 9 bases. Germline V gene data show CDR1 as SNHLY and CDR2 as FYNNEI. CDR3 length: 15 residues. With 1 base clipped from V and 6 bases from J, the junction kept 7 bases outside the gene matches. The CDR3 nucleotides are TGTGCCAGCAGTGAAGAGGGGACAGGGATGGGCGAGCAGTACTTC. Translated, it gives CASSEEGTGMGEQYF.

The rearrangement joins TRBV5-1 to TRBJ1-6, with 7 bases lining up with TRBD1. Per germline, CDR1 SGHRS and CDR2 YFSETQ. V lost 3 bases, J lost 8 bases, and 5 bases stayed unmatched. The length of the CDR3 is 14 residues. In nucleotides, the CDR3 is TGCGCCAGCAGCTCGACAGGGCAAGATTCACCCCTCCACTTT. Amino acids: CASSSTGQDSPLHF.

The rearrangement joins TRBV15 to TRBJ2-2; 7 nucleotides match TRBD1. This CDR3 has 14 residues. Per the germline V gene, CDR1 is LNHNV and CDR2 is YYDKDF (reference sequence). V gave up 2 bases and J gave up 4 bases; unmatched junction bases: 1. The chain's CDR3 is CATSRSGGTGELFF. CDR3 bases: TGTGCCACCAGCAGATCAGGGGGCACCGGGGAGCTGTTTTTT.

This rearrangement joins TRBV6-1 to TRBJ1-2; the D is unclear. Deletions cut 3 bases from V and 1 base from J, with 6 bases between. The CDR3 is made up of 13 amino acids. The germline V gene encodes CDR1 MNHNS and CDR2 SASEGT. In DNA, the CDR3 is TGTGCCAGCAGTGAGGACTTTAACTATGGCTACACCTTC. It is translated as CASSEDFNYGYTF.

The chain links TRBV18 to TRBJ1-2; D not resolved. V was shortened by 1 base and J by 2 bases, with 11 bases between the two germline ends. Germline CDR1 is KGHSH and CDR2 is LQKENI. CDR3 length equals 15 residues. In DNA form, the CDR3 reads TGTGCCAGCTCACCACAGCTTGGCGGGAACTATGGCTACACCTTC. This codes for CASSPQLGGNYGYTF.

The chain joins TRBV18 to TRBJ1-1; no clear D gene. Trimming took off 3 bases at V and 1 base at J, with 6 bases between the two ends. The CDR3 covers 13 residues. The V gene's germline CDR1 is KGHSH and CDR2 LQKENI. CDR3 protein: CASSPKRNTEAFF. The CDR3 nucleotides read TGTGCCAGCTCACCCAAGAGGAACACTGAAGCTTTCTTT.

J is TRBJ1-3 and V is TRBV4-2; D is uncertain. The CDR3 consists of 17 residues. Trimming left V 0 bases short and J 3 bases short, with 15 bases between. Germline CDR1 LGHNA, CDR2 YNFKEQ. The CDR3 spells CASSQDRVSPDGNTIYF. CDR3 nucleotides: TGTGCCAGCAGCCAAGATCGAGTATCGCCCGATGGAAACACCATATATTTT.

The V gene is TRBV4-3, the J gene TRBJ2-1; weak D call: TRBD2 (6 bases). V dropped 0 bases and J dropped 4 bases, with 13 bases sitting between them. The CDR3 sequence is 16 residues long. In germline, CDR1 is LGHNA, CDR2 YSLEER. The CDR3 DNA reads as TGCGCCAGCAGCCAAGATCTGGGCGGGGATTACAATGAGCAGTTCTTC. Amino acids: CASSQDLGGDYNEQFF.

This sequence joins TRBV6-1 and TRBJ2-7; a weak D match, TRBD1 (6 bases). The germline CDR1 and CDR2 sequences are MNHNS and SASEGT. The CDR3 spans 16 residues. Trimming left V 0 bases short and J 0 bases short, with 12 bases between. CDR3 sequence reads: CASSEALTGSSYEQYF. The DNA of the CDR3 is TGTGCCAGCAGTGAAGCGTTGACAGGTAGCTCCTACGAGCAGTACTTC.

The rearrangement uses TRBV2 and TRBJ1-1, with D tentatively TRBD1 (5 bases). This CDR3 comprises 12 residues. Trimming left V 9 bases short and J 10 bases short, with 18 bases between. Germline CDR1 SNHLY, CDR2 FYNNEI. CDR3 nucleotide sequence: TGTGCCAGAGAGCGGGGGAATACAAGAGCTTTCTTT. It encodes CARERGNTRAFF.

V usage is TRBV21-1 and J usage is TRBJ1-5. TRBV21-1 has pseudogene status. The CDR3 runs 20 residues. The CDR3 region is CASSKRNGRLERGSNQPQHF. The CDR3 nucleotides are TGTGCCAGCAGCAAGCGGAACGGACGTCTAGAACGGGGTAGCAATCAGCCCCAGCATTTT.

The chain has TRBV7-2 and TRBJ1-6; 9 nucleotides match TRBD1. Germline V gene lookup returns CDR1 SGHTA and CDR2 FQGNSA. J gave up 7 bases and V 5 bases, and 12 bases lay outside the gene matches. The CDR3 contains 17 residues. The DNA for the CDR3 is TGTGCCAGCAGCCAGAGGGTTATCGGGACAGGGAATTCACCCCTCCACTTT. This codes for CASSQRVIGTGNSPLHF. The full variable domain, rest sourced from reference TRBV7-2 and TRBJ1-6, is GAGVSQSPSNKVTEKGKDVELRCDPISGHTALYWYRQSLGQGLEFLIYFQGNSAPDKSGLPSDRFSAERTGGSVSTLTIQRTQQEDSAVYLCASSQRVIGTGNSPLHFGNGTRLTVT.

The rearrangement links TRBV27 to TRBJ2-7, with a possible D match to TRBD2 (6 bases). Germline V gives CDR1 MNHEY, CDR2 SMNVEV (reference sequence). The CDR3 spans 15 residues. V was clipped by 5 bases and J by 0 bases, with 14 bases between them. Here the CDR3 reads CASSPGTSYSYEQYF. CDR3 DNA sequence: TGTGCCAGCAGTCCGGGGACTTCTTACTCCTACGAGCAGTACTTC.

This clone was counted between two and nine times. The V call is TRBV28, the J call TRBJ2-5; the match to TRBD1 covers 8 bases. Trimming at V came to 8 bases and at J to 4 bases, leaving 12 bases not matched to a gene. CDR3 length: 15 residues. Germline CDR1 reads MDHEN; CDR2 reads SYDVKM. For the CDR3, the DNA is TGTGCCAGCTGCTTGGCCAGGGGGCGCGGAGAGACCCAGTACTTC. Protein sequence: CASCLARGRGETQYF.

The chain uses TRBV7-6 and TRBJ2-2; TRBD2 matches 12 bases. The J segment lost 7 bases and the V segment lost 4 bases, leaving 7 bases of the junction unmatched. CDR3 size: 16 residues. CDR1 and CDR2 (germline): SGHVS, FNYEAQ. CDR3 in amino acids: CASSSSGGADNGELFF. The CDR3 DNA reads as TGTGCCAGCAGCTCTAGCGGGGGGGCGGACAACGGGGAGCTGTTTTTT. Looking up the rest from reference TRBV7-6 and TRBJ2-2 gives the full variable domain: GAGVSQSPRYKVTKRGQDVALRCDPISGHVSLYWYRQALGQGPEFLTYFNYEAQQDKSGLPNDRFSAERPEGSISTLTIQRTEQRDSAMYRCASSSSGGADNGELFFGEGSRLTVL.